The rows below give T cell receptor beta chains drawn from one sample of a study of PD-1 blockade in classical Hodgkin lymphoma. Profiling relied on immunoSEQ multiplex PCR, and the TCRdb table lists in-frame clones only, not all of them. The data hold around 40,000 clones, with just over 75% observed a single time. The source was peripheral blood mononuclear cells (PBMCs), collected before the fourth cycle of nivolumab. Receptors originate from a human donor with classical Hodgkin lymphoma. CDR3s include the opening cysteine and the closing phenylalanine or tryptophan. A D gene is named only where the DNA matches it firmly. Size is omitted from some rows. Given values are once, few, many or a class for expanded clones.

CDR3: CASSQGIKRATGELFF; DNA: TGCGCCAGCAGCCAAGGAATAAAACGGGCGACCGGGGAGCTGTTTTTT; size: -; D: -; length: 16; V: TRBV4-3; J: TRBJ2-2
CDR3: CASSRAEGVYGYTF; DNA: TGTGCCAGCAGCCGCGCCGAGGGGGTCTATGGCTACACCTTC; size: -; D: -; length: 14; V: TRBV11-2; J: TRBJ1-2
CDR3: CASSLHYEQYF; DNA: TGTGCCAGCAGCCTGCATTACGAGCAGTACTTC; size: -; D: -; length: 11; V: TRBV7-9; J: TRBJ2-7
CDR3: CASSAIRGSADTQYF; DNA: TGTGCCAGCAGTGCAATCAGAGGAAGCGCAGATACGCAGTATTTT; size: once; D: -; length: 15; V: TRBV28; J: TRBJ2-3
CDR3: CASTPGQGIVGELFF; DNA: TGCGCCAGCACCCCGGGACAGGGTATAGTCGGGGAGCTGTTTTTT; size: -; D: TRBD1; length: 15; V: TRBV4-3; J: TRBJ2-2
CDR3: CASLGGANTEAFF; DNA: TGTGCCAGCCTCGGGGGCGCAAACACTGAAGCTTTCTTT; size: few; D: -; length: 13; V: TRBV4-2; J: TRBJ1-1
CDR3: CASSLGAGQGYEQYF; DNA: TGTGCCAGCAGCTTAGGGGCGGGACAGGGGTACGAGCAGTACTTC; size: -; D: TRBD1; length: 15; V: TRBV7-8; J: TRBJ2-7
CDR3: CASSFLTRGQDTQYF; DNA: TGTGCCAGCAGCTTCCTGACTAGGGGGCAAGATACGCAGTATTTT; size: -; D: -; length: 15; V: TRBV7-2; J: TRBJ2-3
CDR3: CASSQGAGVYNEQFF; DNA: TGCGCCAGCAGCCAGGGGGCGGGCGTCTACAATGAGCAGTTCTTC; size: -; D: -; length: 15; V: TRBV4-1; J: TRBJ2-1
CDR3: CASSTRDSLPSNYGYTF; DNA: TGTGCCAGCAGCACCCGGGACAGCCTTCCGAGCAACTATGGCTACACCTTC; size: -; D: TRBD1; length: 17; V: TRBV11-2; J: TRBJ1-2
CDR3: CASSQDRAYQPQHF; DNA: TGCGCCAGCAGCCAAGACAGGGCGTATCAGCCCCAGCATTTT; size: -; D: -; length: 14; V: TRBV4-3; J: TRBJ1-5
CDR3: CASRADYYTEAFF; DNA: TGTGCCAGCAGGGCGGATTATTACACTGAAGCTTTCTTT; size: once; D: -; length: 13; V: TRBV6-1; J: TRBJ1-1
CDR3: CARSLLDTQYF; DNA: TGTGCCAGAAGCTTGCTAGATACGCAGTATTTT; size: once; D: -; length: 11; V: TRBV5-3; J: TRBJ2-3
CDR3: CASSGGQRRSTEAFF; DNA: TGTGCCAGCAGCGGGGGGCAACGAAGATCCACTGAAGCTTTCTTT; size: -; D: -; length: 15; V: TRBV9; J: TRBJ1-1
CDR3: CASWSTDGNQPQHF; DNA: TGTGCCAGCTGGTCAACGGATGGCAATCAGCCCCAGCATTTT; size: -; D: -; length: 14; V: TRBV6-6; J: TRBJ1-5